This TCR beta chain is from a study of spatial heterogeneity in lung cancer. For the study at large: Alpha-chain sequences were consistently detected less often than beta-chain sequences.

This CDR3 has 15 amino acids. V gave up 0 bases and J gave up 4 bases, with 11 bases separating them. CDR1 is SGHRS and CDR2 is YFSETQ in the germline V gene. Individual TCR cDNA molecules each bore their own unique molecular identifier. TCRdb re-called the 5' RACE reads with MiXCR, one entry per CDR3 protein. The sample includes about 85,000 distinct CDR3 sequences, approximately 21% of them seen just once. Turning to this clonotype: Its antigen is currently unknown.

Study outcomes and limitations: Resection blood, more than follow-up blood, showed ubiquitous expanded tumor TCRs.

Sample time point: sample taken at primary tumor resection. The input material, whole RNA from tumor, nontumor lung or frozen PBMC, was sequenced unsorted. The rearrangement uses TRBV5-1 and TRBJ2-1; a possible D gene is TRBD2 (6 bases). Sequenced here: PBMCs, sampled at surgery. This receptor was identified in a male donor with early-stage non-small cell lung cancer. CDR3 nucleotides: TGCGCCAGCAGCTTGGCGACTAGGGCGTACAATGAGCAGTTCTTC. It translates to CASSLATRAYNEQFF.